This is a list of T cell receptor beta chains from one sample in a study of cytomegalovirus exposure and HLA in healthy donors. TCRdb keeps only in-frame clones here, not all; method: immunoSEQ multiplex PCR. Of approximately 210,000 clones listed, roughly 80% are singletons. The sequenced sample consisted of PBMCs. The source is a woman aged 25 to 39 in good health and CMV-seropositive. CDR3s include the opening cysteine and the closing phenylalanine or tryptophan. The order of the fields is clone size, J gene, V gene, D gene, CDR3 DNA, CDR3 protein. The D gene is left open where the match is weak. The size entry is marked missing in some rows and otherwise reads once, few, many or a size class.

>-|TRBJ1-5|TRBV30|-
TGTGCCTGGAGGGGGAAGGCAGGAGGTCAGCCCCAGCATTTT
CAWRGKAGGQPQHF
>-|TRBJ2-7|TRBV7-2|-
TGTGCCAGCAGCTTAGGTCAGGGGCGCGAGCAGTACTTC
CASSLGQGREQYF
>-|TRBJ2-6|TRBV27|-
TGTGCCAGCAGTTCACCCAGCTCTGGGGCCAACGTCCTGACTTTC
CASSSPSSGANVLTF
>once|TRBJ1-1|TRBV7-2|TRBD1
TGTGCCAGCACCCGGACAGGGGGTAACACTGAAGCTTTCTTT
CASTRTGGNTEAFF
>-|TRBJ2-1|TRBV19|TRBD2
TGTGCCAGTAGCCCACTAGCGGGGGGCTACAATGAGCAGTTCTTC
CASSPLAGGYNEQFF
>few|TRBJ2-7|TRBV23-1|-
TGCGCCAGCAGTCAATACAGGGCCTACGAGCAGTACTTC
CASSQYRAYEQYF
>-|TRBJ1-1|TRBV28|TRBD1
TGTGCCAGCAGTCCTCCGGACAGGTGGCGGAACACTGAAGCTTTCTTT
CASSPPDRWRNTEAFF
>-|TRBJ1-5|TRBV28|TRBD1
TGTGCCAGCAGAACAGGGGAAAACGATCAGCCCCAGCATTTT
CASRTGENDQPQHF
>-|TRBJ2-2|TRBV29-1|-
TGCAGCGTCTTGAAGGAGGAAACGAACACCGGGGAGCTGTTTTTT
CSVLKEETNTGELFF
>-|TRBJ1-3|TRBV18|-
TGTGCCAGCTCACCACTGGGCAGGACTGATAATGCGATATATTTT
CASSPLGRTDNAIYF
>few|TRBJ1-6|TRBV2|-
TGTGCCAGCAGACGGACAGAGGATAGTTCACCCCTCCACTTT
CASRRTEDSSPLHF
>-|TRBJ1-5|TRBV9|-
TGTGCCAGCAGCCCCACGGCAGGGCGATACCAGCCCCAGCATTTT
CASSPTAGRYQPQHF
>-|TRBJ2-2|TRBV28|TRBD1
TGTGCCAGCAGCCAACTTGGACAGGGGAAGAACACCGGGGAGCTGTTTTTT
CASSQLGQGKNTGELFF
>-|TRBJ2-5|TRBV27|-
TGTGCCAGCAGTTTTTGGCAGGGCTCTCAAGAGACCCAGTACTTC
CASSFWQGSQETQYF
>-|TRBJ1-1|TRBV7-9|TRBD1
TGTGCCAGCAAGGGGGCAGAAGGGACTGAAGCTTTCTTT
CASKGAEGTEAFF
>few|TRBJ1-4|TRBV4-3|TRBD1
TGCGCCAGCAGCCAAGAAGCAACAGGGGGCGACGGAAAACTGTTTTTT
CASSQEATGGDGKLFF
>-|TRBJ2-1|TRBV29-1|-
TGCAGCGTTTACCCTTCCCCGGGATCGATGGGTGAGCAGTTCTTC
CSVYPSPGSMGEQFF
>-|TRBJ2-6|TRBV27|-
TGTGCCAGCAGTTCCCGGGACTTCCAGCGCTCTGGGGCCAACGTCCTGACTTTC
CASSSRDFQRSGANVLTF
>-|TRBJ1-2|TRBV6-5|TRBD1
TGTGCCAGCAGTTCCCCTCGGACAGGGGACTATGGCTACACCTTC
CASSSPRTGDYGYTF
>-|TRBJ2-1|TRBV4-2|-
TGTGCCAGCAGCCCCATAGACCAGGGTCGGCGGCAGTTCTTC
CASSPIDQGRRQFF
>-|TRBJ2-1|TRBV2|TRBD2
TGTGCCAGCAGTGAATTAGGAGGGAGGGCCCTTCATGAGCAGTTCTTC
CASSELGGRALHEQFF
>few|TRBJ2-1|TRBV6-6|-
TGTGCCACCGGAGGGCTCTACAATGAGCAGTTCTTC
CATGGLYNEQFF
>-|TRBJ1-1|TRBV7-3|TRBD1
TGTGCCAGCAGCTTAACGTCAGGGGGTTTCACTGAAGCTTTCTTT
CASSLTSGGFTEAFF
>few|TRBJ2-6|TRBV28|TRBD1
TGTGCCAGCAGTTCGCCCGGACAGGAGCGGGCCAACGTCCTGACTTTC
CASSSPGQERANVLTF
>-|TRBJ2-7|TRBV5-1|TRBD2
TGCGCCAGCAGCTTGGTATCCAGCGGGGACTTCTCCTACGAGCAGTACTTC
CASSLVSSGDFSYEQYF
>-|TRBJ1-6|TRBV18|-
TGTGCCAGCTCACCCGGGGTACATAATTCACCCCTCCACTTT
CASSPGVHNSPLHF
>once|TRBJ1-1|TRBV28|TRBD1
TGTGCCAGCAGTTTATATAAAGCAGGGGGGCCTGAAGCTTTCTTT
CASSLYKAGGPEAFF
>-|TRBJ2-5|TRBV9|TRBD1
TGTGCCAGCAGCCCTCAGGGGGCGCGTCCACGCCAGGAGACCCAGTACTTC
CASSPQGARPRQETQYF
>-|TRBJ2-7|TRBV6-1|TRBD1
TGTGCCAGCGGCACCGACAGGGCCAACTCCTACGAGCAGTACTTC
CASGTDRANSYEQYF
>-|TRBJ1-2|TRBV5-1|-
TGCGCCAGCAGCTCCAGGGGTGTGGAAGGCTACACCTTC
CASSSRGVEGYTF
>-|TRBJ2-3|TRBV2|-
TGTGCCAGCAGTGATGTGGAGGGTAATACGCAGTATTTT
CASSDVEGNTQYF
>few|TRBJ2-1|TRBV28|TRBD2
TGTGCCAGCAGAGCACTCGTCGGGGGGTCCTACAATGAGCAGTTCTTC
CASRALVGGSYNEQFF
>-|TRBJ1-3|TRBV4-2|-
TGTGCCAGCAGCCTAGACAATTCCCCTGGAAACACCATATATTTT
CASSLDNSPGNTIYF
>once|TRBJ2-7|TRBV30|TRBD1
TGTGCCTGGAGCCATCCGGGACAGGGGTCGGACTTC
CAWSHPGQGSDF
>-|TRBJ1-1|TRBV18|-
TGTGCCAGCTCACCACAGTCGGTCTTGAACACTGAAGCTTTCTTT
CASSPQSVLNTEAFF
>-|TRBJ2-2|TRBV5-1|-
TGCGCCAGCAAATCACAGTCGAACACCGGGGAGCTGTTTTTT
CASKSQSNTGELFF
>few|TRBJ2-1|TRBV5-1|-
TGCGCCAGCAGCCCTGTGATGGTCCAGGGGAGGGATGAGCAGTTCTTC
CASSPVMVQGRDEQFF
>few|TRBJ2-5|TRBV4-3|-
TGCGCCAGCAGCCAAGCAGTGATGGAGACCCAGTACTTC
CASSQAVMETQYF
>-|TRBJ1-2|TRBV7-9|-
TGTGCCAGCAGCTTATTGGGGCTTGATACATTCTATGGCTACACCTTC
CASSLLGLDTFYGYTF
>-|TRBJ1-2|TRBV7-9|-
TGTGCCAGCAGCCCTACTGGGGCAGCTAACTATGGCTACACCTTC
CASSPTGAANYGYTF
>-|TRBJ1-2|TRBV29-1|-
TGCAGCGTTGAAGAGGGAGATCTCTATGGCTACACCTTC
CSVEEGDLYGYTF
>-|TRBJ1-5|TRBV2|-
TGTGCCAGCAGTGATAGGGGAGGAGGCGGCAATCAGCCCCAGCATTTT
CASSDRGGGGNQPQHF
>-|TRBJ1-1|TRBV28|TRBD1
TGTGCCAGCAGTTCCCCGACAGGGTATAGGGAAGCTTTCTTT
CASSSPTGYREAFF
>-|TRBJ2-7|TRBV6-1|TRBD1
TGTGCCAGCAGTGAGGGGACAGCCTACGAGCAGTACTTC
CASSEGTAYEQYF
>-|TRBJ2-2|TRBV6-6|-
TGTGCCAGCATCGGGACTGTTGGCACCGGGGAGCTGTTTTTT
CASIGTVGTGELFF